These T cell receptor beta chains were read from a single sample in a study of Graves' ophthalmopathy and Graves' hyperthyroidism. MiXCR, run by TCRdb on the multiplex PCR reads, gives a single entry per CDR3 protein. This sample has over 500,000 distinct CDR3 sequences; about a fifth occur once, and the top ten carry roughly 6.9%. Sequenced input: peripheral blood. These TCRs come from a young woman with stable Graves' hyperthyroidism. Some clones in this sample may be carry-over from other donors' samples. Each CDR3 is given with its conserved first and last residue. The order of the fields is clone size, J gene, D gene, V gene, CDR3 DNA, CDR3 protein. D genes are given only for firm matches. Clone sizes are given selectively: once, few, many, or a class where the clone is expanded.

clone size: -
J gene: TRBJ1-2
D gene: TRBD1
V gene: TRBV12-3/TRBV12-4
CDR3 DNA: TGTGCCAGCAGTTTAAAGGAGGCCGGTGTGACAGGGGCCATCTATGGCTACACCTTC
CDR3 protein: CASSLKEAGVTGAIYGYTF

clone size: -
J gene: TRBJ1-3
D gene: -
V gene: TRBV7-2
CDR3 DNA: TGTGCCAGCAGCTTCGCGGGTTCTGGAAACACCATATATTTT
CDR3 protein: CASSFAGSGNTIYF

clone size: -
J gene: TRBJ1-2
D gene: -
V gene: TRBV7-9
CDR3 DNA: TGTGCCAGCAGCTTGGACCGCGTCTCGGGCTACACCTTC
CDR3 protein: CASSLDRVSGYTF

clone size: -
J gene: TRBJ1-2
D gene: -
V gene: TRBV6-1
CDR3 DNA: TGTGCCAGCAGATCAGGACAGAGCCGGGGCTACACCTTC
CDR3 protein: CASRSGQSRGYTF

clone size: many
J gene: TRBJ2-5
D gene: TRBD1
V gene: TRBV6-1
CDR3 DNA: TGTGCCAGCAGGCCGGGACAGGGGTGGGAAGAGACCCAGTACTTC
CDR3 protein: CASRPGQGWEETQYF

clone size: many
J gene: TRBJ1-2
D gene: TRBD1
V gene: TRBV20-1
CDR3 DNA: TGCAGTGCTAGAGAAGGGACAGGATACCCTTCTGGCTACACCTTC
CDR3 protein: CSAREGTGYPSGYTF

clone size: -
J gene: TRBJ1-1
D gene: -
V gene: TRBV28
CDR3 DNA: TGTGACAGCTGTCACAGACGACTCGCACCGAACACTGAAGCTTTCTTT
CDR3 protein: CDSCHRRLAPNTEAFF

clone size: many
J gene: TRBJ2-7
D gene: -
V gene: TRBV10-3
CDR3 DNA: TGTGCCATCAGTGAGTCCCGAGCGCCCTACGAGCAGTACTTC
CDR3 protein: CAISESRAPYEQYF

clone size: once
J gene: TRBJ1-1
D gene: -
V gene: TRBV12-5
CDR3 DNA: TGTGCTAGTGGACCCTCGAACACTGAAGCTTTCTTT
CDR3 protein: CASGPSNTEAFF

clone size: -
J gene: TRBJ1-2
D gene: -
V gene: TRBV18
CDR3 DNA: TGTGCCAGCTCACAAGATACAGGCTCAAAAACCTATGGCTACACCTTC
CDR3 protein: CASSQDTGSKTYGYTF

clone size: -
J gene: TRBJ1-6
D gene: TRBD1
V gene: TRBV6-2/TRBV6-3
CDR3 DNA: TGTGCCAGCAGTTACGACAGGGGGCGGCCGAATTCACCCCTCCACTTT
CDR3 protein: CASSYDRGRPNSPLHF

clone size: once
J gene: TRBJ1-1
D gene: -
V gene: TRBV2
CDR3 DNA: TGTGCCAGCGAGGGGAGGGACGGGGACACTGAAGCTTTCTTT
CDR3 protein: CASEGRDGDTEAFF

clone size: many
J gene: TRBJ1-1
D gene: -
V gene: TRBV7-6
CDR3 DNA: TGTGCCAGCAGCTCCCTTGGGGGGCAGGGTGAAGCTTTCTTT
CDR3 protein: CASSSLGGQGEAFF

clone size: -
J gene: TRBJ2-2
D gene: -
V gene: TRBV28
CDR3 DNA: TGTGCCAGCACCTTTCAATCTGTAGCCGGGGAGCTGTCTTTT
CDR3 protein: CASTFQSVAGELSF

clone size: many
J gene: TRBJ2-5
D gene: -
V gene: TRBV5-1
CDR3 DNA: TGCGCCAGCAGCTTGGTGGTAGCGGAGACCCAGTACTTC
CDR3 protein: CASSLVVAETQYF

clone size: few
J gene: TRBJ2-7
D gene: TRBD2
V gene: TRBV5-1
CDR3 DNA: TGCGCCAGCAGCTTGTACCCCGTTGGGACTAGCGGGGGGTCCGAGCAGTACTTC
CDR3 protein: CASSLYPVGTSGGSEQYF

clone size: many
J gene: TRBJ2-7
D gene: -
V gene: TRBV7-9
CDR3 DNA: TGTGCCAGCAGCCCTCAGGGCGCTGGTGACGAGCAGTACTTC
CDR3 protein: CASSPQGAGDEQYF

clone size: many
J gene: TRBJ2-5
D gene: TRBD1
V gene: TRBV20-1
CDR3 DNA: TGCAGTGCCGTCCCCCGGGACAGGGGGTACCAAGAGACCCAGTACTTC
CDR3 protein: CSAVPRDRGYQETQYF

clone size: many
J gene: TRBJ1-1
D gene: -
V gene: TRBV6-5
CDR3 DNA: TGTGCCAGCAGGCCAAACAGGGATATGAACACTGAAGCTTTCTTT
CDR3 protein: CASRPNRDMNTEAFF

clone size: -
J gene: TRBJ2-5
D gene: TRBD2
V gene: TRBV7-7
CDR3 DNA: TGTGCTAGCAGCTTTGTAGCGGGCGCGCAAGAGACCCAGTACTTC
CDR3 protein: CASSFVAGAQETQYF

clone size: -
J gene: TRBJ2-7
D gene: TRBD1
V gene: TRBV30
CDR3 DNA: TGTGCCTGGAGGGACAGGGGGACCTACGAGCAGTACTTC
CDR3 protein: CAWRDRGTYEQYF

clone size: many
J gene: TRBJ2-7
D gene: TRBD2
V gene: TRBV2
CDR3 DNA: TGTGCCAGCAGTAGTAGCGGGGGTTCCCACGAGCAGTACTTC
CDR3 protein: CASSSSGGSHEQYF

clone size: many
J gene: TRBJ1-1
D gene: -
V gene: TRBV30
CDR3 DNA: TGTGCCTGGGGTCACATGAACACTGAAGCTTTCTTT
CDR3 protein: CAWGHMNTEAFF

clone size: -
J gene: TRBJ1-2
D gene: -
V gene: TRBV6-1
CDR3 DNA: TGTGACAGAACCCCGGAGGGTAGGAACTATGGCTACACCTTC
CDR3 protein: CDRTPEGRNYGYTF

clone size: -
J gene: TRBJ2-7
D gene: -
V gene: TRBV5-1
CDR3 DNA: TGCGCCAACAGCTTGGGTGACTCCTACGAGCAGTACTTC
CDR3 protein: CANSLGDSYEQYF

clone size: many
J gene: TRBJ2-4
D gene: TRBD2
V gene: TRBV20-1
CDR3 DNA: TGCAGTGCTCCCGGGGGGGCCGGGATCATTCAGTACTTC
CDR3 protein: CSAPGGAGIIQYF

clone size: many
J gene: TRBJ1-2
D gene: -
V gene: TRBV6-1
CDR3 DNA: TGTGCCGGCAGACCCCGGGAGGGCTTGTCGTATGGCTACACCTTC
CDR3 protein: CAGRPREGLSYGYTF

clone size: many
J gene: TRBJ2-7
D gene: TRBD1
V gene: TRBV29-1
CDR3 DNA: TGCAGCTCTCATCCGGGACAGGCCCTACCCGAGCAGTACTTC
CDR3 protein: CSSHPGQALPEQYF

clone size: once
J gene: TRBJ2-7
D gene: -
V gene: TRBV6-2/TRBV6-3
CDR3 DNA: TGTGCCAGCAGTACCCCTCAGGGGTACGAGCAGTACTTC
CDR3 protein: CASSTPQGYEQYF

clone size: many
J gene: TRBJ2-7
D gene: -
V gene: TRBV4-2
CDR3 DNA: TGTGCCAGCAGCCAAGTAGATCGGACGGACGAGCAGTACTTC
CDR3 protein: CASSQVDRTDEQYF

clone size: -
J gene: TRBJ1-5
D gene: -
V gene: TRBV28
CDR3 DNA: TGTGCCAGCAGTCTAAGCTCGAGGAATCAGCCCCAGCATTTT
CDR3 protein: CASSLSSRNQPQHF

clone size: many
J gene: TRBJ2-5
D gene: -
V gene: TRBV6-1
CDR3 DNA: TGTGCCAGCAGTGAAACTAGCCTTGGAGAGACCCAGTACTTC
CDR3 protein: CASSETSLGETQYF

clone size: many
J gene: TRBJ2-7
D gene: TRBD2
V gene: TRBV7-2
CDR3 DNA: TGTGCCAGCAGCTTAGAAGCGGGAGTCGGCGAGCAGTACTTC
CDR3 protein: CASSLEAGVGEQYF

clone size: many
J gene: TRBJ1-1
D gene: -
V gene: TRBV11-2
CDR3 DNA: TGTGCCAGCAGCTTAGGGTTGACTGCCGCTTTCTTT
CDR3 protein: CASSLGLTAAFF

clone size: -
J gene: TRBJ1-1
D gene: -
V gene: TRBV20-1
CDR3 DNA: TGCAGTGCCAAAACAGCGAACACTGAAGCTTTCTTT
CDR3 protein: CSAKTANTEAFF

clone size: many
J gene: TRBJ2-5
D gene: TRBD2
V gene: TRBV24-1
CDR3 DNA: TGTGCCACCAGTGAGCCTAGCGGGAGGGTTGGGGAGACCCAGTACTTC
CDR3 protein: CATSEPSGRVGETQYF

clone size: many
J gene: TRBJ2-7
D gene: TRBD1
V gene: TRBV20-1
CDR3 DNA: TGCAGTCCTCGACAGGGAGTCAACGAGCAGTACTTC
CDR3 protein: CSPRQGVNEQYF

clone size: -
J gene: TRBJ2-7
D gene: -
V gene: TRBV24-1
CDR3 DNA: TGTGCCACCAGTGAAACCACAGGTCCGGACGAGCAGTACTTC
CDR3 protein: CATSETTGPDEQYF

clone size: -
J gene: TRBJ1-5
D gene: -
V gene: TRBV20-1
CDR3 DNA: TGCAGTGCTAGAGAGACGTCAAATCAGCCCCAGCATTTT
CDR3 protein: CSARETSNQPQHF

clone size: many
J gene: TRBJ2-7
D gene: -
V gene: TRBV11-2
CDR3 DNA: TGTGCCAGCAGCTTAGATAGCGGCGCGAACGAGCAGTACTTC
CDR3 protein: CASSLDSGANEQYF

clone size: -
J gene: TRBJ2-4
D gene: TRBD2
V gene: TRBV7-3
CDR3 DNA: TGTGCCAGCAGCTTAAGGACTAGGAGCTCCTACAATGAGAAGTTCTTC
CDR3 protein: CASSLRTRSSYNEKFF

clone size: -
J gene: TRBJ1-2
D gene: -
V gene: TRBV6-1
CDR3 DNA: TGTGCCATCAGTGACAACAGGGTGAACTATGGCTACACCTTC
CDR3 protein: CAISDNRVNYGYTF

clone size: few
J gene: TRBJ1-2
D gene: -
V gene: TRBV6-1
CDR3 DNA: TGTGCCAGCAGCTGGGGACCGAGGGCTGGCTACACCTTC
CDR3 protein: CASSWGPRAGYTF

clone size: -
J gene: TRBJ1-1
D gene: -
V gene: TRBV6-2/TRBV6-3
CDR3 DNA: TGTGCCAGCAGTTTCGGGGGGACCAGTGAAGCTTTCTTT
CDR3 protein: CASSFGGTSEAFF

clone size: few
J gene: TRBJ1-2
D gene: -
V gene: TRBV6-5
CDR3 DNA: TGTGCCAGCAGTTCCCGAGGGGTTAGCTATGGCTACACCTTC
CDR3 protein: CASSSRGVSYGYTF

clone size: many
J gene: TRBJ1-2
D gene: -
V gene: TRBV12-3/TRBV12-4
CDR3 DNA: TGTGCCAGCAGTTTAGCCAGCACTAACTATGGCTACACCTTC
CDR3 protein: CASSLASTNYGYTF

clone size: many
J gene: TRBJ2-7
D gene: -
V gene: TRBV12-3/TRBV12-4
CDR3 DNA: TGTGCCAGCAGTTTAGACGCAGGGAGCTCCTACGAGCAGTACTTC
CDR3 protein: CASSLDAGSSYEQYF

clone size: many
J gene: TRBJ1-2
D gene: TRBD1
V gene: TRBV12-3/TRBV12-4
CDR3 DNA: TGTGCCAGCAGATTGACAGGGTCACGTTATGGCTACACCTTC
CDR3 protein: CASRLTGSRYGYTF

clone size: many
J gene: TRBJ2-7
D gene: TRBD1
V gene: TRBV11-2
CDR3 DNA: TGTGCCAGCAGAGACAGGGCAGACTACGAGCAGTACTTC
CDR3 protein: CASRDRADYEQYF

clone size: few
J gene: TRBJ1-2
D gene: -
V gene: TRBV4-1
CDR3 DNA: TGCGCCAGCAGCCTCCCCCAGAAAGACTATGGCTACACCTTC
CDR3 protein: CASSLPQKDYGYTF

clone size: many
J gene: TRBJ1-2
D gene: -
V gene: TRBV6-5
CDR3 DNA: TGTGCCAGCAGTTACTCGGCAGGGGACTATGGCTACACCTTC
CDR3 protein: CASSYSAGDYGYTF

clone size: many
J gene: TRBJ2-7
D gene: -
V gene: TRBV14
CDR3 DNA: TGTGCCAGCAGCCCCAGGGGACAACCTTTATACGAGCAGTACTTC
CDR3 protein: CASSPRGQPLYEQYF

clone size: few
J gene: TRBJ2-5
D gene: -
V gene: TRBV18
CDR3 DNA: TGTGCCAGCTCACCACTAATCCGGGAAGAAGAGACCCAGTACTTC
CDR3 protein: CASSPLIREEETQYF